These 26 T cell receptor beta chains were sequenced from one sample in a study of T cells in Graves' hyperthyroidism and ophthalmopathy. It was RNA transcripts that yielded the amplified TCR beta CDR3 regions. HTBI primers drove first-round RT-PCR of the TCR CDR3. MiXCR, applied by TCRdb to the multiplex PCR reads, yields one record per CDR3 protein. The sample contains 550,000 to 850,000 distinct CDR3 sequences, 15% to 20% of which appear only once. Sequenced sample: blood. These receptors were taken from a woman aged 50 to 60 with Graves' hyperthyroidism that later progressed to Graves' ophthalmopathy.

This clonotype was detected ten times or more. The CDR3 loop reads CASSLDPGIDTEAFF. In DNA form, the CDR3 reads TGTGCCAGCAGCTTAGATCCGGGGATCGACACTGAAGCTTTCTTT. The rearrangement joins TRBV11-2 to TRBJ1-1; D is undetermined. The CDR3 totals 15 residues. Trimming left V 0 bases short and J 3 bases short, with 11 bases between. The germline gives CDR1 SGHAT, CDR2 FQNNGV.

This clonotype showed up many times. V usage is TRBV5-4 and J usage is TRBJ1-1; D gene unclear. V dropped 4 bases and J dropped 0 bases, with 7 bases sitting between them. Germline CDR1 and CDR2: SGHNT and YYREEE (reference sequence). The CDR3 loop spans 13 amino acids. CDR3 loop: CASSILMNTEAFF. Here the CDR3 DNA reads TGTGCCAGCAGCATTTTAATGAACACTGAAGCTTTCTTT.

The chain uses TRBV30 and TRBJ2-7; D ambiguous. Germline loops: CDR1 GTSNPN, CDR2 SVGIG (reference sequence). The V end was cut by 3 bases, the J end by 2 bases, with 11 bases between. There are 13 residues in the CDR3. The CDR3 here is CAWSLDGTYEQYF. In DNA form, the CDR3 reads TGTGCCTGGAGCCTGGACGGAACCTACGAGCAGTACTTC.

This clonotype was found a few times. The rearrangement joins TRBV3-1 to TRBJ2-3, with D possibly TRBD1 on 5 matching bases. The V gene's germline CDR1 is LGHDT and CDR2 YNNKEL (reference sequence). This CDR3 has 13 amino acids. V was pared by 4 bases and J by 7 bases, with 12 bases between. Written as DNA, the CDR3 is TGTGCCAGCAGCCCGTCAGGGCTAAATACGCAGTATTTT. It codes for CASSPSGLNTQYF.

V is TRBV6-1 and J is TRBJ1-1, with 7 bases that match TRBD1. This CDR3 is built from 15 residues. CDR1 and CDR2 from the germline V gene are MNHNS and SASEGT. V dropped 6 bases and J dropped 0; count of bases not matched to a gene: 7. CDR3 protein: CASSQTGSLNTEAFF. The CDR3 DNA reads as TGTGCCAGCAGCCAGACAGGGTCCCTGAACACTGAAGCTTTCTTT.

The table lists this clonotype with many counts. The chain recombines TRBV7-8 with TRBJ2-5; possibly TRBD1 or TRBD2 for D (6 bases each). V was shortened by 1 base and J by 5 bases, with 20 bases between the two germline ends. This CDR3 is built from 17 residues. Germline V lookup: CDR1 SGHVS, CDR2 FQNEAQ. CDR3 sequence reads: CASSLDVTRGQGETQYF. The CDR3 DNA reads TGTGCCAGCAGCTTAGATGTGACCCGGGGGCAGGGGGAGACCCAGTACTTC. Filled out from reference TRBV7-8 and TRBJ2-5, the complete variable domain reads GAGVSQSPRYKVAKRGQDVALRCDPISGHVSLFWYQQALGQGPEFLTYFQNEAQLDKSGLPSDRFFAERPEGSVSTLKIQRTQQEDSAVYLCASSLDVTRGQGETQYFGPGTRLLVL.

This clonotype showed up just a few times. V is TRBV7-9 and J is TRBJ1-2; TRBD1 matches at 8 bases. Trimming at V came to 1 base and at J to 4 bases, leaving 2 bases not matched to a gene. The CDR3 is 14 residues long. Germline lookup yields CDR1 SEHNR and CDR2 FQNEAQ (reference sequence). The CDR3 DNA reads as TGTGCCAGCAGCTTAGAGGACAGGGTCTATGGCTACACCTTC. Translating it yields CASSLEDRVYGYTF. Supplemented by reference TRBV7-9 and TRBJ1-2, the full variable domain reads DTGVSQNPRHKITKRGQNVTFRCDPISEHNRLYWYRQTLGQGPEFLTYFQNEAQLEKSRLLSDRFSAERPKGSFSTLEIQRTEQGDSAMYLCASSLEDRVYGYTFGSGTRLTVV.

This clonotype was observed once. The chain is built from TRBV19 and TRBJ2-1; weak D call: TRBD2 (5 bases). The CDR3 is made up of 13 amino acids. Germline CDR1 LNHDA, CDR2 SQIVND (reference sequence). Trimming removed 5 bases from V and 8 bases from J, with 13 bases in between. CDR3 bases: TGTGCCAGTAGTCGGGCTAGCTGGGATGAGCAGTTCTTC. Its protein is CASSRASWDEQFF.

V and J are TRBV18 and TRBJ1-5, with unresolved D. This CDR3 has 12 amino acids. The germline gives CDR1 KGHSH, CDR2 LQKENI. The V end was cut by 5 bases, the J end by 6 bases, with 8 bases between. The CDR3 region has the DNA TGTGCCAGCTCAGCAGAGAGTCAGCCCCAGCATTTT. Its translation: CASSAESQPQHF.

This clonotype was counted ten times or more. V and J are TRBV7-6 and TRBJ2-1; 9 bases map to TRBD2. The CDR3 length is 17 residues. J gave up 6 bases and V 1 base, and 10 bases lay outside the gene matches. Germline V gene lookup returns CDR1 SGHVS and CDR2 FNYEAQ. CDR3: CASSLVLGGGAPNEQFF. The DNA for the CDR3 is TGTGCCAGCAGCTTAGTTCTCGGCGGGGGGGCTCCCAATGAGCAGTTCTTC.

The table lists this clonotype with a few counts. The CDR3 DNA reads TGTGCCAGCACCTCTGTCGGGGGGGCCGTTGAGACCCAGTACTTC. Amino acids: CASTSVGGAVETQYF. The rearrangement links TRBV2 to TRBJ2-5; TRBD2 matches at 8 bases. Looked up from germline, CDR1 is SNHLY and CDR2 is FYNNEI. This CDR3 contains 15 residues. V lost 7 bases to trimming and J lost 5 bases; unmatched junction nucleotides: 12. The variable domain in full, with the rest retrieved from reference TRBV2 and TRBJ2-5, is EPEVTQTPSHQVTQMGQEVILRCVPISNHLYFYWYRQILGQKVEFLVSFYNNEISEKSEIFDDQFSVERPDGSNFTLKIRSTKLEDSAMYFCASTSVGGAVETQYFGPGTRLLVL.

The sample holds many counts of this clonotype. The gene calls are TRBV3-1 and TRBJ2-7; no firm D call. Germline V CDR1 and CDR2: LGHDT, YNNKEL (reference sequence). CDR3 length: 14 amino acids. V lost 1 base, J lost 2 bases, and 9 bases lay in between. The CDR3 DNA reads TGTGCCAGCAGCCAAGTTCTGGTTGCCTACGAGCAGTACTTC. Translated: CASSQVLVAYEQYF.

This clonotype occurred a few times. The chain couples TRBV7-8 to TRBJ2-3, with D unresolved. CDR3 length: 14 residues. The V and J ends lost 3 bases and 2 bases respectively, with 9 bases between them. Per germline, CDR1 SGHVS and CDR2 FQNEAQ. This chain's CDR3 is CASSLGRITDTQYF. The CDR3 region has the DNA TGTGCCAGCAGCTTGGGTCGGATCACAGATACGCAGTATTTT.

The V gene is TRBV5-6, the J gene TRBJ1-4; tentatively, D is TRBD1 (6 bases). Germline V gene sequence: CDR1 SGHDT, CDR2 YYEEEE. The CDR3 covers 15 residues. The V and J ends lost 4 bases and 6 bases respectively, with 16 bases between them. The CDR3: CASSAWGQGYEKLFF. CDR3 nucleotide sequence: TGTGCCAGCAGCGCCTGGGGGCAGGGTTATGAAAAACTGTTTTTT. Together with reference TRBV5-6 and TRBJ1-4, the CDR3 gives the full variable domain: DAGVTQSPTHLIKTRGQQVTLRCSPKSGHDTVSWYQQALGQGPQFIFQYYEEEERQRGNFPDRFSGHQFPNYSSELNVNALLLGDSALYLCASSAWGQGYEKLFFGSGTQLSVL.

V is TRBV24-1 and J is TRBJ1-3; no definite D call. Germline CDR1 and CDR2: KGHDR and SFDVKD. V was cut by 2 bases and J by 0 bases, with 10 bases left in between. The CDR3 has 16 residues. CDR3 protein: CATSDSGKGSGNTIYF. For the CDR3, the DNA is TGTGCCACCAGTGATTCCGGTAAAGGCTCTGGAAACACCATATATTTT.

The sample holds many counts of this clonotype. This CDR3 reads CSARVSGRETQYF. The CDR3 bases are TGCAGTGCTAGAGTATCCGGACGGGAGACCCAGTACTTC. The rearrangement uses TRBV20-1 and TRBJ2-5; D not certain. This CDR3 region has 13 residues. Germline lookup yields CDR1 DFQATT and CDR2 SNEGSKA (reference sequence). Trimming cost V 1 base and J 5 bases, with 11 bases left between them.

This clonotype was detected once. A much larger clone lies one base from this, so it may be a read error. CDR3 region: CASSLTGGEPQYF. The CDR3 nucleotides are TGCGCCAGCAGCTTGACCGGTGGGGAGCCCCAGTATTTT. The genes are TRBV5-1 and TRBJ1-5; D is perhaps TRBD2 (5 bases). The DNA end favors TRBJ2-3, so the J call may be wrong. Germline-derived CDR1 and CDR2 are SGHRS and YFSETQ. This CDR3 region has 13 residues.

A few counts support this clonotype. This rearrangement joins TRBV7-9 to TRBJ2-7, with D perhaps matching TRBD1 or TRBD2 (5 bases each). CDR1 and CDR2 from the germline V gene are SEHNR and FQNEAQ (reference sequence). V lost 6 bases to trimming and J lost 2 bases, with 20 bases between them. The CDR3 totals 16 residues. Written as DNA, the CDR3 is TGTGCCAGCAGGGACTTCGGAGACGGGGCTCCCTACGAGCAGTACTTC. This encodes CASRDFGDGAPYEQYF.

The J gene is TRBJ1-2, the V gene TRBV14; D remains unclear. Germline V gives CDR1 SGHDN, CDR2 FVKESK. The CDR3 sequence is 18 residues long. Trimming cost V 3 bases and J 3 bases, with 23 bases left between them. CDR3 coding DNA: TGTGCCAGCAGCCAGTCTCCCTCATCAAGACATCCCGACTATGGCTACACCTTC. This encodes CASSQSPSSRHPDYGYTF.

The chain couples TRBV5-1 to TRBJ1-2, with 7 positions matching TRBD1. The V and J ends lost 4 bases and 7 bases, in that order; junction bases with no gene match: 10. The germline CDR1 and CDR2 sequences are SGHRS and YFSETQ. The CDR3 sequence is 14 residues long. The CDR3 DNA follows: TGCGCCAGCAGCACCTTACAGGGGCACCTTGGCTACACCTTC. Its protein is CASSTLQGHLGYTF.

The rearrangement uses TRBV2 and TRBJ1-5; D is perhaps TRBD1 (5 bases). Germline loops: CDR1 SNHLY, CDR2 FYNNEI. Trimming left V 10 bases short and J 4 bases short, with 14 bases between. The CDR3 is made up of 13 amino acids. The CDR3 reads CANRWGANQPQHF. The CDR3 DNA is TGTGCCAACAGATGGGGCGCGAATCAGCCCCAGCATTTT.

This clonotype has only a few counts. The chain uses TRBV5-4 and TRBJ2-5; no reliable D call. V dropped 2 bases and J dropped 5 bases, with 7 bases sitting between them. The CDR3 consists of 12 residues. CDR1 SGHNT and CDR2 YYREEE come from the germline V gene (reference sequence). The chain's CDR3 is CASSFNLETQYF. DNA for the CDR3: TGTGCCAGCAGCTTCAACTTGGAGACCCAGTACTTC.

This clonotype was picked up a small number of times. V is TRBV19 and J is TRBJ1-3; weak D call: TRBD1 (5 bases). Germline lookup yields CDR1 LNHDA and CDR2 SQIVND (reference sequence). The CDR3 contains 15 residues. V lost 4 bases, J lost 3 bases, and 13 bases lay in between. The CDR3 loop reads CASSTDKRYGNTIYF. The CDR3 DNA reads TGTGCCAGTAGTACGGACAAAAGATATGGAAACACCATATATTTT.

This clonotype was detected many times. The chain employs TRBV11-3 and TRBJ2-5; a weak D match, TRBD1 (6 bases). Trimming cost V 5 bases and J 3 bases, with 16 bases left between them. Looked up from germline, CDR1 is SGHNT and CDR2 is YENEEA. This CDR3 contains 15 residues. CDR3 in amino acids: CASSPTGSRKETQYF. Written as DNA, the CDR3 is TGTGCCAGCAGCCCTACAGGGTCGAGGAAAGAGACCCAGTACTTC.

This chain links TRBV27 with TRBJ2-1; D uncertain. CDR1 is MNHEY, CDR2 SMNVEV, per germline (reference sequence). Trimming stripped 2 bases from V and 7 bases from J, with 9 bases between. This CDR3 is built from 13 residues. CDR3 nucleotide sequence: TGTGCCAGCAGTTTAATTTCCGGGAATGAGCAGTTCTTC. It encodes CASSLISGNEQFF.

This clonotype was seen more than once but under ten times. One end of the junction is discordant with germline, which a read error may explain. The chain employs TRBV20-1 and TRBJ2-2; 8 bases are shared with TRBD2. The CDR3 has 15 residues. Germline CDR1 and CDR2: DFQATT and SNEGSKA (reference sequence). The CDR3 DNA reads as TGCAATGCTAGTAAAGCGGGGGTGAACACCGGGGAGCTGTTTTTT. Its translation: CNASKAGVNTGELFF.